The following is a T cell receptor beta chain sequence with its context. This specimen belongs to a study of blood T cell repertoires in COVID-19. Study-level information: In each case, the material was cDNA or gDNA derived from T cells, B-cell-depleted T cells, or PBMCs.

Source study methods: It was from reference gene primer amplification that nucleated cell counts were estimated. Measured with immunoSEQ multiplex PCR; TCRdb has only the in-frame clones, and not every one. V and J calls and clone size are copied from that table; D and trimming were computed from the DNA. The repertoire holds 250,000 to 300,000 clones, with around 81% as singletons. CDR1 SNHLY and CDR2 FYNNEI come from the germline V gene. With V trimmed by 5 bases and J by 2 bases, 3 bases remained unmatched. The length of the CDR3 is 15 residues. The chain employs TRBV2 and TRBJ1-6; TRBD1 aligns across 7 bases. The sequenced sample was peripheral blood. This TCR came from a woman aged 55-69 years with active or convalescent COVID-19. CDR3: CASSPTGAYNSPLHF. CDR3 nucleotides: TGTGCCAGCAGTCCCACAGGGGCCTATAATTCACCCCTCCACTTT.